What follows are 22 T cell receptor beta chains derived from one specimen sequenced in a study of OX40 agonist ivuxolimab in advanced cancers. Assay used: immunoSEQ multiplex PCR; TCRdb lists only in-frame clones, some missing. The data contain 40,000 or so clones, more than 75% of them seen just once; the ten biggest clones take up approximately 0.37%. The sample here was CD4+ or CD8+ T cells sorted from blood, taken in a trial of the OX40 agonist ivuxolimab. The receptors originated from an adult with an advanced solid tumor such as melanoma, head and neck, liver or kidney cancer.

A single count supports this clone. V gene TRBV6-6 combines with J gene TRBJ2-7; 12 bases are a match to TRBD1. Germline V CDR1 and CDR2: MNHNY, SVGAGI (reference sequence). V shed 10 bases, J shed 0 bases, and the junction held 10 bases outside the gene matches. The CDR3 is 16 residues long. The CDR3 loop is CATGTGGQRSSYEQYF. In DNA form, the CDR3 reads TGTGCCACCGGGACAGGGGGCCAAAGGAGCTCCTACGAGCAGTACTTC.

The rearrangement uses TRBV10-2 and TRBJ2-5; TRBD2 matches at 9 bases. CDR1 WSHSY and CDR2 SAAADI come from the germline V gene. This CDR3 spans 15 amino acids. V lost 10 bases, J lost 2 bases, and 11 bases stayed unmatched. The CDR3 DNA sequence: TGCGCCACCAATGTTGCGGGGGGGCAGCAAGAGACCCAGTACTTC. Amino acids: CATNVAGGQQETQYF.

The rearrangement links TRBV2 to TRBJ2-3; D remains ambiguous. The length of the CDR3 is 14 residues. Germline CDR1 reads SNHLY; CDR2 reads FYNNEI. Trimming took off 1 base at V and 5 bases at J, with 10 bases between the two ends. The CDR3 DNA reads TGTGCCAGCAGTGAAGGGTGGTCGCAAGATACGCAGTATTTT. The encoded protein is CASSEGWSQDTQYF.

This chain connects TRBV4-1 to TRBJ1-2; 7 bases align to TRBD1. Per the germline V gene, CDR1 is MGHRA and CDR2 is YSYEKL. Trimming removed 4 bases from V and 3 bases from J; junction bases left unmatched: 8. This CDR3 contains 15 residues. The CDR3 protein is CASSRGNRGYYGYTF. CDR3 in DNA: TGCGCCAGCAGCCGCGGAAACAGGGGATACTATGGCTACACCTTC.

V and J are TRBV28 and TRBJ2-7; 8 nucleotides line up with TRBD1. Germline trimming cut 6 bases from V and 4 bases from J; bases unmatched to any gene: 8. Germline-derived CDR1 and CDR2 are MDHEN and SYDVKM. The CDR3 has 14 amino acids. The CDR3 spells CASRPPGQVYEQYF. CDR3 coding DNA: TGTGCCAGCAGACCTCCGGGACAGGTGTACGAGCAGTACTTC.

The chain joins TRBV5-4 to TRBJ2-5; 13 bases are a match to TRBD2. Germline assignment: CDR1 SGHNT and CDR2 YYREEE (reference sequence). The CDR3 runs to 15 residues. The V and J ends lost 3 bases and 3 bases, in that order; junction bases with no gene match: 2. CDR3 region: CASSSGTSGKETQYF. For the CDR3, the DNA is TGTGCCAGCAGCTCCGGGACTAGCGGGAAAGAGACCCAGTACTTC.

V usage is TRBV7-9 and J usage is TRBJ2-7; D is unresolved. Germline assignment: CDR1 SEHNR and CDR2 FQNEAQ (reference sequence). Trimming shortened V by 4 bases and J by 2 bases, and 3 bases separated the two germline ends. CDR3 size: 11 residues. In DNA, the CDR3 is TGTGCCAGCAGCTCGACCTACGAGCAGTACTTC. It translates to CASSSTYEQYF. Full variable domain (outside the CDR3, taken from reference TRBV7-9 and TRBJ2-7): DTGVSQNPRHKITKRGQNVTFRCDPISEHNRLYWYRQTLGQGPEFLTYFQNEAQLEKSRLLSDRFSAERPKGSFSTLEIQRTEQGDSAMYLCASSSTYEQYFGPGTRLTVT.

This chain connects TRBV7-8 to TRBJ1-1; D unclear. This CDR3 contains 13 residues. The V and J ends lost 7 bases and 4 bases respectively, with 13 bases between them. Looked up from germline, CDR1 is SGHVS and CDR2 is FQNEAQ. CDR3 residues: CASTRELRTEAFF. CDR3 in DNA: TGTGCCAGCACCCGAGAACTTCGCACTGAAGCTTTCTTT.

CDR3 in amino acids: CASFSGTGGHNEQFF. CDR3 coding DNA: TGTGCCAGCTTTTCTGGGACAGGGGGCCACAATGAGCAGTTCTTC. This chain joins TRBV28 and TRBJ2-1; TRBD1 matches 12 bases. V lost 8 bases to trimming and J lost 5 bases; unmatched junction nucleotides: 7. In germline, CDR1 is MDHEN, CDR2 SYDVKM. The CDR3 sequence is 15 residues long.

The chain couples TRBV10-1 to TRBJ2-5; 11 bases fit TRBD2. Germline V CDR1 and CDR2: WNHNN, SYGVQD (reference sequence). The CDR3 totals 16 residues. The V and J ends lost 6 bases and 2 bases, in that order; junction bases with no gene match: 8. CDR3 in amino acids: CASSKGLADLQETQYF. CDR3 DNA: TGCGCCAGCAGCAAGGGACTAGCGGATCTTCAAGAGACCCAGTACTTC.

The chain carries TRBV7-2 and TRBJ1-6; D uncertain. The CDR3 runs to 12 residues. V was shortened by 4 bases and J by 5 bases, with 3 bases between the two germline ends. Germline V gives CDR1 SGHTA, CDR2 FQGNSA. The CDR3 spells CASSSHNSPLHF. CDR3 DNA sequence: TGTGCCAGCAGCTCTCATAATTCACCCCTCCACTTT.

In its sample, this clone was seen once. The chain links TRBV29-1 to TRBJ2-5, with D perhaps TRBD1 (5 bases). The CDR3 runs to 15 residues. Trimming left V 7 bases short and J 2 bases short, with 20 bases between. Per germline, CDR1 SQVTM and CDR2 ANQGSEA. The CDR3, as DNA: TGCAGCGCCCGTCGACGAGCAGGGAATCAAGAGACCCAGTACTTC. Amino acid sequence: CSARRRAGNQETQYF.

This chain uses TRBV5-1 with TRBJ2-3; maybe TRBD2 (6 bases). Trimming shortened V by 0 bases and J by 6 bases, and 11 bases separated the two germline ends. CDR3 size: 14 residues. From germline, CDR1 is SGHRS and CDR2 YFSETQ. CDR3 in DNA: TGCGCCAGCAGCTTGGTATGGGGAGGTGATACGCAGTATTTT. It codes for CASSLVWGGDTQYF. The variable domain in full, with the rest retrieved from reference TRBV5-1 and TRBJ2-3, is KAGVTQTPRYLIKTRGQQVTLSCSPISGHRSVSWYQQTPGQGLQFLFEYFSETQRNKGNFPGRFSGRQFSNSRSEMNVSTLELGDSALYLCASSLVWGGDTQYFGPGTRLTVL.

V gene TRBV2 combines with J gene TRBJ1-2, with unresolved D. This CDR3 is 13 amino acids long. Germline CDR1 SNHLY, CDR2 FYNNEI. V was clipped by 1 base and J by 7 bases, with 10 bases between them. The CDR3 region is CASSEGFTGGYTF. In DNA form, the CDR3 reads TGTGCCAGCAGTGAAGGTTTTACTGGTGGCTACACCTTC.

The chain has TRBV28 and TRBJ2-3, with D perhaps matching TRBD2 (6 bases). Per germline, CDR1 MDHEN and CDR2 SYDVKM. The CDR3 consists of 15 residues. Between the trimmed V and J ends, which lost 4 bases and 2 bases, there was a span of 13 bases. The CDR3: CASSSRLDYTDTQYF. In DNA form, the CDR3 reads TGTGCCAGCAGTTCGAGACTAGATTACACAGATACGCAGTATTTT. The full variable domain, in which reference TRBV28 and TRBJ2-3 provide the parts outside the CDR3, is DVKVTQSSRYLVKRTGEKVFLECVQDMDHENMFWYRQDPGLGLRLIYFSYDVKMKEKGDIPEGYSVSREKKERFSLILESASTNQTSMYLCASSSRLDYTDTQYFGPGTRLTVL.

On this clone: Mismatch with germline at one junction end may stem from a read error. V and J are TRBV27 and TRBJ2-7; TRBD2 matches 8 bases. The CDR3 length is 15 residues. Germline CDR1 and CDR2: MNHEY and SMNVEV (reference sequence). The CDR3 DNA follows: TGTGCCAGCTTCAAAAGCGGGAGTGGTACCTACGGGCAGTACTTC. Translated, it gives CASFKSGSGTYGQYF.

The chain carries TRBV7-8 and TRBJ2-5; D is possibly TRBD2 (6 bases). This CDR3 region has 14 residues. Germline lookup yields CDR1 SGHVS and CDR2 FQNEAQ. The V end was cut by 5 bases, the J end by 7 bases, with 17 bases between. CDR3 sequence: CASSLSRGWGTQYF. The CDR3 DNA reads as TGTGCCAGCAGCCTGTCCCGGGGGTGGGGGACCCAGTACTTC.

This clone has more than one count but fewer than ten. V and J are TRBV9 and TRBJ2-4; 8 nucleotides agree with TRBD1. The V gene's germline CDR1 is SGDLS and CDR2 YYNGEE. The CDR3 totals 16 residues. J gave up 9 bases and V 4 bases, and 15 bases lay outside the gene matches. The CDR3 DNA is TGTGCCAGCAGCCCTCGCGCAGGGGGCGCGTCCGCCATTCAGTACTTC. This encodes CASSPRAGGASAIQYF.

The rearrangement joins TRBV11-2 to TRBJ1-4, with D hard to call. The CDR3 has 12 residues. CDR1 is SGHAT and CDR2 is FQNNGV in the germline V gene. Trimming cost V 2 bases and J 6 bases, with 4 bases left between them. The CDR3 region has the DNA TGTGCCAGCAGCTTACAGCATGAAAAACTGTTTTTT. Protein: CASSLQHEKLFF.

This clone was counted once. This chain connects TRBV18 to TRBJ2-7, with 12 bases identical to TRBD2. J lost 6 bases, V lost 3 bases, and 6 bases had no gene match. Germline assignment: CDR1 KGHSH and CDR2 LQKENI. The CDR3 is 15 residues long. The CDR3 DNA sequence: TGTGCCAGCTCACCGCCTAGCGGGAGGGCCCCCGAGCAGTACTTC. This sequence encodes CASSPPSGRAPEQYF.

CDR3: CASSLGRLAQETQYF. CDR3 nucleotides: TGTGCCAGCAGCTTAGGGCGCCTAGCCCAAGAGACCCAGTACTTC. The chain has TRBV11-2 and TRBJ2-5, with D perhaps matching TRBD2 (5 bases). CDR3 size: 15 residues. V was clipped by 1 base and J by 1 base, with 10 bases between them. The germline CDR1 and CDR2 sequences are SGHAT and FQNNGV. The whole variable domain, filled in from reference TRBV11-2 and TRBJ2-5, reads EAGVAQSPRYKIIEKRQSVAFWCNPISGHATLYWYQQILGQGPKLLIQFQNNGVVDDSQLPKDRFSAERLKGVDSTLKIQPAKLEDSAVYLCASSLGRLAQETQYFGPGTRLLVL.

This rearrangement joins TRBV4-3 to TRBJ2-3; 10 bases agree with TRBD1. From germline, CDR1 is LGHNA and CDR2 YSLEER. Trimming removed 4 bases from V and 6 bases from J; junction bases left unmatched: 10. The CDR3 contains 16 residues. Here the CDR3 reads CASSPGSGQGWDTQYF. CDR3 in DNA: TGCGCCAGCAGCCCCGGATCGGGACAGGGGTGGGATACGCAGTATTTT.